This record concerns one T cell receptor beta chain sequence. Its target is not known. J was trimmed by 3 bases and V by 4 bases; bases with no gene match: 4. The germline CDR1 and CDR2 sequences are MNHEY and SMNVEV (reference sequence). There are 15 residues in the CDR3. cDNA synthesis used the whole RNA isolate, giving expressed TCRB sequences. Using immunoSEQ multiplex PCR, the repertoire was profiled, and TCRdb retains in-frame clones only, with some absent. This table has approximately 270,000 clones, approximately 14% appearing once. This record comes from a study of beta chain features in type 1 diabetes. Study at large: The examined sorted cells totaled some 99 million across samples.

Study conclusions and caveats: Junctions at VDJ sites from type 1 diabetes patients had fewer insertions and more deletions. A moderate, significant TCRB CDR3 shortening appeared in type 1 diabetes across four CD4+ subsets.

Sequencing was performed on naive CD4+ T cells from blood. This clonotype originated in a man aged 25-45 years with type 1 diabetes. The chain couples TRBV27 to TRBJ2-2; 8 positions agree with TRBD1. The CDR3 sequence: CASSSTGVDTGELFF. CDR3 DNA sequence: TGTGCCAGCAGTTCGACAGGGGTGGACACCGGGGAGCTGTTTTTT.